A single T cell receptor (beta chain) is shown here with its context. Its specificity is unknown. The CDR3 totals 16 residues. The germline V gene encodes CDR1 MDHEN and CDR2 SYDVKM. V gave up 1 base and J gave up 2 bases, with 13 bases separating them. The sample originates from a study of T cell repertoires in cytomegalovirus infection. Turning to the study itself: Indications of both CMV infection and matching HLA type were provided by public TCR beta signatures. Study-wide results and limits: Across the ex vivo response, the dominant clonotypes were HLA-C-restricted CMV-specific TCR beta clonotypes. CMV carriers with the relevant HLA were identified by cumulative public TCR beta family frequency.

TCRdb re-analysed the reads in MiXCR, keeping a single row per CDR3 protein. The table shows approximately 700,000 distinct CDR3 sequences, with about a third occurring only once. The chain links TRBV28 to TRBJ2-3; D is unresolved. This TCR came from a human donor in good health (CMV status not recorded). Some clones in this sample may be carry-over from other donors' samples. The specimen sequenced was PBMCs. CDR3 sequence (DNA): TGTGCCAGCAGTTTATTCTTTGCGGAAGACACAGATACGCAGTATTTT. It encodes CASSLFFAEDTDTQYF.